Described below is a single T cell receptor (beta chain) sequence and its context. Recovered Cohort 3 donors showed two negative PCRs, clearance, or symptom resolution. This record belongs to a study of blood T cell repertoires in COVID-19. Data came from immunoSEQ multiplex PCR; TCRdb stores just in-frame clones and leaves some out. Among about 480,000 clones, approximately 88% were seen once, and the ten largest hold 1.8%. This TCR was sampled from a woman aged 40 to 50 who had recovered from COVID-19. The sequenced material came from PBMCs or T cells enriched from blood (not recorded which).

As DNA, the CDR3 is TGTGCCAGCAGCTTACCAACTGGGGACAGGATGAACACTGAAGCTTTCTTT. Protein product: CASSLPTGDRMNTEAFF. This sequence joins TRBV5-4 and TRBJ1-1, with 8 bases aligning to TRBD1. With V trimmed by 2 bases and J by 0 bases, 9 bases remained unmatched. CDR1 SGHNT and CDR2 YYREEE come from the germline V gene (reference sequence). The CDR3 covers 17 residues.